This is a list of T cell receptor beta chains from one sample in a study of T-cell reconstitution after alpha-beta-depleted transplantation in children. MiXCR, run by TCRdb on the PCR reads, gives a single entry per CDR3 protein. Of 350,000 to 400,000 distinct CDR3 sequences in the sample, roughly 13% were seen once. The specimen was PBMCs, collected from the stem cell graft. The receptor source for this set is a human donor who donated a stem cell graft to a child with Fanconi anemia. CDR3s include the opening cysteine and the closing phenylalanine or tryptophan. D genes are given only for firm matches. Clone size is not always given. Where it is, it says once, few, many or a class for expanded clones.

J gene: TRBJ2-5
D gene: .
V gene: TRBV3-1
clone size: few
CDR3 protein: CASSQDITSKGETQYF
CDR3 DNA: TGTGCCAGCAGCCAAGATATCACTAGCAAGGGGGAGACCCAGTACTTC

J gene: TRBJ1-1
D gene: .
V gene: TRBV20-1
clone size: few
CDR3 protein: CSARVRTEAFF
CDR3 DNA: TGCAGTGCTAGAGTTCGGACCGAAGCTTTCTTT

J gene: TRBJ2-4
D gene: .
V gene: TRBV28
clone size: many
CDR3 protein: CASSSPRGLGKNIQYF
CDR3 DNA: TGTGCCAGCAGTTCCCCCCGGGGGCTGGGCAAAAACATTCAGTACTTC

J gene: TRBJ2-1
D gene: .
V gene: TRBV7-2
clone size: many
CDR3 protein: CASSVSSSPYNEQFF
CDR3 DNA: TGTGCCAGCAGCGTATCGTCTTCCCCCTACAATGAGCAGTTCTTC

J gene: TRBJ2-5
D gene: TRBD2
V gene: TRBV29-1
clone size: many
CDR3 protein: CSVEGPGGWEQTQYF
CDR3 DNA: TGCAGCGTTGAAGGTCCGGGAGGTTGGGAACAGACCCAGTACTTC

J gene: TRBJ1-2
D gene: .
V gene: TRBV5-1
clone size: many
CDR3 protein: CASSVQGTGYGYTF
CDR3 DNA: TGCGCCAGCAGCGTACAGGGCACCGGATATGGCTACACCTTC

J gene: TRBJ2-2
D gene: .
V gene: TRBV24-1
clone size: many
CDR3 protein: CATSGQGATGELFF
CDR3 DNA: TGTGCCACCAGTGGTCAGGGCGCGACCGGGGAGCTGTTTTTT

J gene: TRBJ1-5
D gene: .
V gene: TRBV20-1
clone size: .
CDR3 protein: CSAGDKLVAQHF
CDR3 DNA: TGCAGTGCTGGGGACAAATTAGTGGCCCAGCATTTT

J gene: TRBJ2-7
D gene: .
V gene: TRBV15
clone size: few
CDR3 protein: CATSPDPGGREQYF
CDR3 DNA: TGTGCCACCAGCCCCGACCCCGGGGGGCGGGAGCAGTACTTC

J gene: TRBJ1-1
D gene: .
V gene: TRBV28
clone size: many
CDR3 protein: CASTFTRGGNTEAFF
CDR3 DNA: TGTGCCAGCACTTTCACAAGGGGTGGCAACACTGAAGCTTTCTTT

J gene: TRBJ1-1
D gene: .
V gene: TRBV12-3/TRBV12-4
clone size: few
CDR3 protein: CASSLHSGNTEAFF
CDR3 DNA: TGTGCCAGCAGTTTACACAGTGGGAACACTGAAGCTTTCTTT

J gene: TRBJ2-4
D gene: .
V gene: TRBV18
clone size: .
CDR3 protein: CASSPGWGGIQYF
CDR3 DNA: TGTGCCAGCTCACCAGGATGGGGCGGCATTCAGTACTTC

J gene: TRBJ1-4
D gene: .
V gene: TRBV12-3/TRBV12-4
clone size: few
CDR3 protein: CASRVGDTTNEKLFF
CDR3 DNA: TGTGCCAGCAGAGTAGGGGACACAACTAATGAAAAACTGTTTTTT

J gene: TRBJ2-2
D gene: .
V gene: TRBV7-9
clone size: .
CDR3 protein: CAIPAENTGELFF
CDR3 DNA: TGTGCCATCCCGGCTGAGAACACCGGGGAGCTGTTTTTT

J gene: TRBJ1-1
D gene: .
V gene: TRBV4-1
clone size: few
CDR3 protein: CASSLVLHTEAFF
CDR3 DNA: TGCGCCAGCAGCCTGGTCCTTCACACTGAAGCTTTCTTT

J gene: TRBJ2-2
D gene: .
V gene: TRBV5-5
clone size: .
CDR3 protein: CASSGKDHTRELFF
CDR3 DNA: TGTGCCAGCAGCGGAAAGGACCACACCAGGGAGCTGTTTTTT

J gene: TRBJ1-1
D gene: .
V gene: TRBV5-1
clone size: many
CDR3 protein: CASSPDTGRRTEAFF
CDR3 DNA: TGCGCCAGCAGCCCGGACACAGGGAGGAGGACTGAAGCTTTCTTT

J gene: TRBJ1-4
D gene: .
V gene: TRBV7-9
clone size: many
CDR3 protein: CASSLTGSNEKLFF
CDR3 DNA: TGTGCCAGCAGCTTAACGGGGTCTAATGAAAAACTGTTTTTT

J gene: TRBJ2-2
D gene: TRBD1
V gene: TRBV10-1
clone size: .
CDR3 protein: CASSPNRGSAGELFF
CDR3 DNA: TGCGCCAGCAGTCCTAACAGGGGGTCTGCCGGGGAGCTGTTTTTT

J gene: TRBJ2-2
D gene: .
V gene: TRBV4-3
clone size: .
CDR3 protein: CASSQESEGGELFF
CDR3 DNA: TGCGCCAGCAGCCAAGAATCAGAGGGCGGGGAGCTGTTTTTT

J gene: TRBJ1-1
D gene: .
V gene: TRBV2
clone size: few
CDR3 protein: CASSRLGHNTEAFF
CDR3 DNA: TGTGCCAGCAGTCGGCTGGGACATAACACTGAAGCTTTCTTT

J gene: TRBJ2-3
D gene: .
V gene: TRBV20-1
clone size: .
CDR3 protein: CSAPIGVIDTQYF
CDR3 DNA: TGCAGTGCCCCCATCGGGGTAATAGATACGCAGTATTTT

J gene: TRBJ1-2
D gene: .
V gene: TRBV3-1
clone size: many
CDR3 protein: CASSQDGETVDYGYTF
CDR3 DNA: TGTGCCAGCAGCCAAGATGGTGAGACAGTGGATTATGGCTACACCTTC

J gene: TRBJ1-1
D gene: .
V gene: TRBV3-1
clone size: .
CDR3 protein: CASTFLQGNTEAFF
CDR3 DNA: TGTGCCAGCACCTTCTTACAGGGGAACACTGAAGCTTTCTTT